A single sample gave rise to the 24 T cell receptor beta chains below, sequenced in a study of shared clonotypes between healthy human individuals. Here immunoSEQ multiplex PCR was the method, and the copy in TCRdb shows in-frame clones only, minus some. The data show roughly 2,500,000 clones, 80% to 95% seen once. The specimen sequenced was naive CD4+ T cells from PBMCs. The subset is: CD45RA+ positively selected. Receptors originate from a man aged 18 to 30 in good health. Some clones in this sample may be carry-over from other donors' samples.

CDR3 residues: CASSLPRGPQFF. Here the CDR3 DNA reads TGTGCCAGCAGTTTACCCAGGGGACCGCAGTTCTTC. The chain carries TRBV28 and TRBJ2-1, with a possible D match to TRBD1 (6 bases). This CDR3 has 12 amino acids. Trimming shortened V by 2 bases and J by 12 bases, and 11 bases separated the two germline ends. CDR1 is MDHEN and CDR2 is SYDVKM in the germline V gene.

This sequence joins TRBV5-1 and TRBJ1-5, with TRBD1 matching over 9 bases. The CDR3 contains 17 residues. The V gene's germline CDR1 is SGHRS and CDR2 YFSETQ. With V trimmed by 4 bases and J by 3 bases, 11 bases remained unmatched. As DNA, the CDR3 is TGCGCCAGCAGCCCCTCAGCTAGGACAGGGGACAATCAGCCCCAGCATTTT. Amino acid sequence: CASSPSARTGDNQPQHF.

The chain is built from TRBV11-1 and TRBJ2-7; 8 bases align to TRBD1. The V gene's germline CDR1 is SGHAT and CDR2 FQDESV (reference sequence). The CDR3 totals 13 residues. V was clipped by 5 bases and J by 5 bases; unmatched bases: 5. The CDR3 DNA reads TGTGCCAGCAGCCAGGACAGGGCGGACGAGCAGTACTTC. This gives the protein CASSQDRADEQYF.

The chain links TRBV9 to TRBJ2-3, with a weak D call TRBD2 (5 bases). The ends were cut back, 5 bases at V and 4 bases at J, with 11 bases in the middle. Germline assignment: CDR1 SGDLS and CDR2 YYNGEE. The CDR3 spans 13 residues. The CDR3 reads CASSPSGADTQYF. Written as DNA, the CDR3 is TGTGCCAGCAGTCCGAGCGGTGCAGATACGCAGTATTTT.

This chain uses TRBV9 with TRBJ2-3; 8 positions agree with TRBD2. CDR1 and CDR2 from the germline V gene are SGDLS and YYNGEE. Trimming removed 3 bases from V and 0 bases from J; junction bases left unmatched: 21. CDR3 length equals 21 residues. The CDR3 DNA reads as TGTGCCAGCAGCGCGCCTTTGGTTACTAGCGGAATTACTTCTAGCACAGATACGCAGTATTTT. Protein sequence: CASSAPLVTSGITSSTDTQYF.

The V gene is TRBV7-2, the J gene TRBJ2-3, with a possible D match to TRBD1 (6 bases). Germline-derived CDR1 and CDR2 are SGHTA and FQGNSA. Trimming pared 5 bases from V and 0 bases from J, leaving 15 bases between. The CDR3 is 16 residues long. Written as DNA, the CDR3 is TGTGCCAGCAGCCTATGGACAGCTACCAGCACAGATACGCAGTATTTT. Residues: CASSLWTATSTDTQYF.

The chain carries TRBV7-3 and TRBJ2-2; 9 nucleotides align to TRBD2. Germline CDR1 SGHTA, CDR2 FQGTGA. V gave up 1 base and J gave up 1 base; unmatched junction bases: 7. The CDR3 covers 18 residues. CDR3 residues: CASSLIPTSGGNTGELFF. As DNA, the CDR3 is TGTGCCAGCAGCTTAATCCCGACTAGCGGAGGGAACACCGGGGAGCTGTTTTTT.

This rearrangement joins TRBV6-5 to TRBJ2-5; TRBD2 is a possible D gene (6 bases). The J call may be in error: the DNA end matches TRBJ2-7 better. CDR3 length: 12 residues. Germline loops: CDR1 MNHEY, CDR2 SVGAGI. The CDR3 sequence: CATRTGSYEQYF. CDR3 bases: TGTGCCACAAGGACCGGGAGCTACGAGCAGTACTTC.

V is TRBV5-8 and J is TRBJ1-2; TRBD1 matches at 7 bases. The CDR3 totals 16 residues. The J segment lost 8 bases and the V segment lost 4 bases, leaving 17 bases of the junction unmatched. Germline CDR1 and CDR2: SGHTS and YDEGEE. As DNA, the CDR3 is TGTGCCAGCAGCCTCAGGCCGGCAGGGGGATCCCACGGCTACACCTTC. Encoded protein: CASSLRPAGGSHGYTF.

The V gene is TRBV6-1, the J gene TRBJ2-1, with D perhaps matching TRBD2 (6 bases). This CDR3 comprises 17 residues. Germline-derived CDR1 and CDR2 are MNHNS and SASEGT. V dropped 0 bases and J dropped 5 bases, with 17 bases sitting between them. The CDR3 reads CASSEAFDGSRDNEQFF. CDR3 in DNA: TGTGCCAGCAGTGAAGCGTTTGACGGGAGTCGGGACAATGAGCAGTTCTTC.

This clone was detected only a few times. V is TRBV4-2 and J is TRBJ1-2, with D possibly TRBD1 on 6 matching bases. Germline lookup yields CDR1 LGHNA and CDR2 YNFKEQ. The germline V and J ends were trimmed by 1 base and 5 bases, with 14 bases remaining between them. The CDR3 length is 15 residues. The CDR3 loop is CASSQALGQQYGYTF. DNA for the CDR3: TGTGCCAGCAGCCAAGCCCTAGGACAGCAGTATGGCTACACCTTC.

This chain uses TRBV4-1 with TRBJ2-1; 7 bases agree with TRBD2. The V and J ends lost 0 bases and 0 bases, in that order; junction bases with no gene match: 5. This CDR3 is 17 amino acids long. The germline gives CDR1 MGHRA, CDR2 YSYEKL. This CDR3 is CASSQDPAGSSYNEQFF. CDR3 DNA: TGCGCCAGCAGCCAAGATCCAGCGGGGAGCTCCTACAATGAGCAGTTCTTC.

To note about this clone: Other DNA sequences from this sample encode an identical CDR3 as well. The chain carries TRBV5-1 and TRBJ1-3; D uncertain. Germline-derived CDR1 and CDR2 are SGHRS and YFSETQ. CDR3 length equals 14 residues. Trimming shortened V by 2 bases and J by 2 bases, and 8 bases separated the two germline ends. DNA for the CDR3: TGCGCCAGCAGCTTAGATTCTGCTGGAAACACCATATATTTT. This gives the protein CASSLDSAGNTIYF.

In its sample, this clone was seen once. Different DNA sequences within this sample yield the same CDR3. The chain has TRBV28 and TRBJ2-7; D might be TRBD1 (6 bases). Trimming removed 5 bases at V and 1 base at J, with 9 bases between. The V gene's germline CDR1 is MDHEN and CDR2 SYDVKM. The CDR3 runs to 13 residues. CDR3 nucleotide sequence: TGTGCCAGCAGTAGAGGACAGTCCTACGAGCAGTACTTC. Translated, it gives CASSRGQSYEQYF.

V usage is TRBV15 and J usage is TRBJ1-1; no reliable D call. V dropped 2 bases and J dropped 11 bases, with 18 bases sitting between them. The CDR3 runs to 14 residues. The germline V gene has CDR1 LNHNV and CDR2 YYDKDF (reference sequence). The CDR3 bases are TGTGCCACCAGCAGAAGAGATGACGGGTCCCGGGCTTTCTTT. As protein: CATSRRDDGSRAFF.

On this clone: The sample contains more than one DNA sequence encoding this CDR3. The chain combines TRBV6-1 with TRBJ2-1; 7 positions agree with TRBD2. Germline loops: CDR1 MNHNS, CDR2 SASEGT. CDR3 length equals 15 residues. With 1 base clipped from V and 4 bases from J, the junction kept 4 bases outside the gene matches. CDR3 nucleotides: TGTGCCAGCAGTGAAGGGCTAGCGGTGTACAATGAGCAGTTCTTC. Residues: CASSEGLAVYNEQFF.

This clone was recorded once. The V gene is TRBV19, the J gene TRBJ2-3, with D unresolved. Germline assignment: CDR1 LNHDA and CDR2 SQIVND (reference sequence). The CDR3 consists of 14 residues. Trimming removed 3 bases from V and 2 bases from J, with 9 bases in between. CDR3 loop: CASSISLATDTQYF. The CDR3 nucleotides read TGTGCCAGTAGTATCTCTCTTGCCACAGATACGCAGTATTTT.

The chain links TRBV5-1 to TRBJ2-7; D ambiguous. Trimming pared 6 bases from V and 0 bases from J, leaving 16 bases between. The CDR3 has 15 amino acids. CDR1 SGHRS and CDR2 YFSETQ come from the germline V gene. The CDR3 loop reads CASNYTVPGSYEQYF. The DNA of the CDR3 is TGCGCCAGCAACTATACAGTCCCCGGCTCCTACGAGCAGTACTTC.

V gene TRBV28 combines with J gene TRBJ2-4; a weak D match, TRBD2 (5 bases). Trimming shortened V by 2 bases and J by 8 bases, and 13 bases separated the two germline ends. This CDR3 is 14 amino acids long. CDR1 is MDHEN and CDR2 is SYDVKM in the germline V gene. CDR3 in DNA: TGTGCCAGCAGTTTAGGACTGGTCTTTGACATTCAGTACTTC. Protein product: CASSLGLVFDIQYF.

The CDR3 DNA is TGTGCCAGCAGCTTAGCACGGGAGTTGGTGACAGATACGCAGTATTTT. Its translation is CASSLARELVTDTQYF. This chain connects TRBV7-2 to TRBJ2-3, with D possibly TRBD2 on 6 matching bases. V lost 0 bases to trimming and J lost 3 bases, with 13 bases between them. The CDR3 runs to 16 residues. The V gene's germline CDR1 is SGHTA and CDR2 FQGNSA. The variable domain in full, with the rest retrieved from reference TRBV7-2 and TRBJ2-3, is GAGVSQSPSNKVTEKGKDVELRCDPISGHTALYWYRQSLGQGLEFLIYFQGNSAPDKSGLPSDRFSAERTGGSVSTLTIQRTQQEDSAVYLCASSLARELVTDTQYFGPGTRLTVL.

The chain employs TRBV5-1 and TRBJ2-3; 7 nucleotides line up with TRBD1. The V segment lost 4 bases and the J segment 4 bases; nucleotides outside the gene matches: 9. The length of the CDR3 is 15 residues. Germline assignment: CDR1 SGHRS and CDR2 YFSETQ. This chain's CDR3 is CASSGTGTAADTQYF. The CDR3 coding sequence is TGCGCCAGCAGCGGCACCGGGACAGCGGCAGATACGCAGTATTTT. The full variable domain, with the rest looked up from reference TRBV5-1 and TRBJ2-3, is KAGVTQTPRYLIKTRGQQVTLSCSPISGHRSVSWYQQTPGQGLQFLFEYFSETQRNKGNFPGRFSGRQFSNSRSEMNVSTLELGDSALYLCASSGTGTAADTQYFGPGTRLTVL.

On this clone: In the same sample, other DNA sequences code for this CDR3. This chain links TRBV20-1 with TRBJ1-2; the D is unclear. V was pared by 1 base and J by 5 bases, with 5 bases between. CDR3 length: 11 residues. CDR1 is DFQATT, CDR2 SNEGSKA, per germline (reference sequence). The CDR3 bases are TGCAGTGCTAGAGTGGGTTATGGCTACACCTTC. Amino acids: CSARVGYGYTF.

The chain couples TRBV7-3 to TRBJ2-2; D assignment may be TRBD1 or TRBD2 (5 bases each). V was pared by 5 bases and J by 2 bases, with 15 bases between. The V gene's germline CDR1 is SGHTA and CDR2 FQGTGA. The CDR3 has 16 residues. The CDR3 nucleotides are TGTGCCAGCAGCGAAAGGCTCGGGGCTAACACCGGGGAGCTGTTTTTT. Amino acid sequence: CASSERLGANTGELFF.

This rearrangement joins TRBV5-1 to TRBJ2-7; TRBD1 might be the D (5 bases). V was pared by 3 bases and J by 4 bases, with 14 bases between. The CDR3 is 14 residues long. CDR1 and CDR2 from the germline V gene are SGHRS and YFSETQ. The CDR3: CASSSSGGAYEQYF. In nucleotides, the CDR3 is TGCGCCAGCAGCTCATCCGGTGGGGCTTACGAGCAGTACTTC.